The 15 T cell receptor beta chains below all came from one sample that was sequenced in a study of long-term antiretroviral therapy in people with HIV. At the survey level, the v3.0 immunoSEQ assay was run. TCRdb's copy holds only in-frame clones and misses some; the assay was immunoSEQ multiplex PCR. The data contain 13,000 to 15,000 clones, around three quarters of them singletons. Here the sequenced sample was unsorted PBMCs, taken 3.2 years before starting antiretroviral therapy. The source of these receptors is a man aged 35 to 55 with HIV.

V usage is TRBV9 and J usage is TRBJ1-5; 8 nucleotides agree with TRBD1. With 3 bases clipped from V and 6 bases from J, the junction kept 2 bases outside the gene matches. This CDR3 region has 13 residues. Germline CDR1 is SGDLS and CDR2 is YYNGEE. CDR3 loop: CASSGQGTQPQHF. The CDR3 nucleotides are TGTGCCAGCAGCGGACAGGGGACTCAGCCCCAGCATTTT.

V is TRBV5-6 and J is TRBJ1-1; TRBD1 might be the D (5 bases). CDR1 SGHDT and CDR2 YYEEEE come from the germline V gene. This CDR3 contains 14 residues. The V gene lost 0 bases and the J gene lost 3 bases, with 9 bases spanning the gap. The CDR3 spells CASSLVGADTEAFF. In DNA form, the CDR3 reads TGTGCCAGCAGCTTGGTCGGGGCAGACACTGAAGCTTTCTTT.

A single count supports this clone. CDR3: CASSSEGPQRGRTEAFF. The CDR3 bases are TGTGCCAGCAGCTCAGAAGGCCCTCAACGAGGAAGAACTGAAGCTTTCTTT. The rearrangement joins TRBV11-2 to TRBJ1-1; D is uncertain. Germline-derived CDR1 and CDR2 are SGHAT and FQNNGV. The CDR3 extends over 17 amino acids. The V end was cut by 4 bases, the J end by 5 bases, with 23 bases between.

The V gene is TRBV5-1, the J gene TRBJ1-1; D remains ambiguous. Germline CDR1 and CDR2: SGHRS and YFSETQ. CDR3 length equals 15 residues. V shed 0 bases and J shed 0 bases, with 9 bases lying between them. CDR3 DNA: TGCGCCAGCAGCTTGGACCCGGGTATGAACACTGAAGCTTTCTTT. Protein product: CASSLDPGMNTEAFF.

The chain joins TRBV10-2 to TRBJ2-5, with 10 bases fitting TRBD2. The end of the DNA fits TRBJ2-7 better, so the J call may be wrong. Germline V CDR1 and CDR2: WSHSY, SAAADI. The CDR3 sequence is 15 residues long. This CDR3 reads CASSDLAGGTYEQYF. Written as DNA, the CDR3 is TGCGCCAGCAGTGATTTAGCGGGGGGTACCTACGAGCAGTACTTC.

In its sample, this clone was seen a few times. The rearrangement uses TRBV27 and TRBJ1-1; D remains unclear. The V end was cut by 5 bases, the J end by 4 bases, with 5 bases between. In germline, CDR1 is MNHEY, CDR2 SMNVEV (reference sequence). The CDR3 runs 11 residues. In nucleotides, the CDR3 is TGTGCCAGCAGTATGGGCACTGAAGCTTTCTTT. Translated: CASSMGTEAFF.

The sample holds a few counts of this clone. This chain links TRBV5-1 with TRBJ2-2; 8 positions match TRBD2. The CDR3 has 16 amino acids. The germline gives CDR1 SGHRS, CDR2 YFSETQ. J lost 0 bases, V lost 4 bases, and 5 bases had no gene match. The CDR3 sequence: CASSTLAGANTGELFF. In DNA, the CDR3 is TGCGCCAGCAGCACGCTAGCGGGCGCGAACACCGGGGAGCTGTTTTTT.

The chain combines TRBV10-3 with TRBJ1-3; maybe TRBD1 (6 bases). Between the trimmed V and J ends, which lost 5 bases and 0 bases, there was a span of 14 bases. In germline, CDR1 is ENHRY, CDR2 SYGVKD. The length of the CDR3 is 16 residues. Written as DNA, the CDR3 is TGTGCCATCAGTCCACAGGGATCTTACTCTGGAAACACCATATATTTT. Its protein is CAISPQGSYSGNTIYF.

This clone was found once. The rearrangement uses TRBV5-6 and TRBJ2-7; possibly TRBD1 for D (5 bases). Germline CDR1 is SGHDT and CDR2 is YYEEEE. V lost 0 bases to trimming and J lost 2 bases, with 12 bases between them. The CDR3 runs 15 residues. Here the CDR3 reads CASSLGSGFPYEQYF. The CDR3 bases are TGTGCCAGCAGCTTGGGGTCAGGGTTCCCCTACGAGCAGTACTTC.

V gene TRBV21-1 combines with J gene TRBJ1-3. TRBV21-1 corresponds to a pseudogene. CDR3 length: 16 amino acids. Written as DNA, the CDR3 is TGTGCCAGCAGCTTACGCCCTCACCTCTCTGGAAACACCATATATTTT. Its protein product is CASSLRPHLSGNTIYF.

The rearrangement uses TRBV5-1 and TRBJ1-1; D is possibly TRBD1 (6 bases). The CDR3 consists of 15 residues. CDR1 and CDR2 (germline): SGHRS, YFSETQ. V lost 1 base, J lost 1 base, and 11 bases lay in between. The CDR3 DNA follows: TGCGCCAGCAGCTTGATACAGACAGGGAACACTGAAGCTTTCTTT. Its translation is CASSLIQTGNTEAFF. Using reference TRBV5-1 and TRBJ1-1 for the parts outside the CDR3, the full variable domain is KAGVTQTPRYLIKTRGQQVTLSCSPISGHRSVSWYQQTPGQGLQFLFEYFSETQRNKGNFPGRFSGRQFSNSRSEMNVSTLELGDSALYLCASSLIQTGNTEAFFGQGTRLTVV.

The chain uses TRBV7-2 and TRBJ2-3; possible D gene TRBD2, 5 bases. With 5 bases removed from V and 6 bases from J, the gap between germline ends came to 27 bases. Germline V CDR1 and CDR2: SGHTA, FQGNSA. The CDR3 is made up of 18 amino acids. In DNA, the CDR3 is TGTGCCAGCAGCAGGCCGAACACCTACCGCCCGGACTGGGATACGCAGTATTTT. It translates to CASSRPNTYRPDWDTQYF.

CDR3 nucleotides: TGTGCCAGCAGCGTACGAGACAGGGCGTACAATGAGCAGTTCTTC. Protein sequence: CASSVRDRAYNEQFF. This chain uses TRBV9 with TRBJ2-1; 7 bases line up with TRBD1. Trimming at V came to 1 base and at J to 4 bases, leaving 5 bases not matched to a gene. CDR3 length equals 15 residues. Per the germline V gene, CDR1 is SGDLS and CDR2 is YYNGEE.

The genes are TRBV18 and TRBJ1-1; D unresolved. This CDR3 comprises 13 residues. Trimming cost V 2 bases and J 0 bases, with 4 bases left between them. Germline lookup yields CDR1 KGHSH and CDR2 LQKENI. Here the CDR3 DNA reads TGTGCCAGCTCACCAACGTTGAACACTGAAGCTTTCTTT. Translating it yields CASSPTLNTEAFF.

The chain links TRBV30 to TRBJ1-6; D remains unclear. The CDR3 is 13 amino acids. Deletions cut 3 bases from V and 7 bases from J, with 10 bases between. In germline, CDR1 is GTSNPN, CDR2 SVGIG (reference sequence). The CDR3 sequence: CAWSRDPNSPLHF. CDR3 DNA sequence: TGTGCCTGGAGCCGGGATCCCAATTCACCCCTCCACTTT. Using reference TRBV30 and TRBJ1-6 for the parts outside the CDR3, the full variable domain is SQTIHQWPATLVQPVGSPLSLECTVEGTSNPNLYWYRQAAGRGLQLLFYSVGIGQISSEVPQNLSASRPQDRQFILSSKKLLLSDSGFYLCAWSRDPNSPLHFGNGTRLTVT.